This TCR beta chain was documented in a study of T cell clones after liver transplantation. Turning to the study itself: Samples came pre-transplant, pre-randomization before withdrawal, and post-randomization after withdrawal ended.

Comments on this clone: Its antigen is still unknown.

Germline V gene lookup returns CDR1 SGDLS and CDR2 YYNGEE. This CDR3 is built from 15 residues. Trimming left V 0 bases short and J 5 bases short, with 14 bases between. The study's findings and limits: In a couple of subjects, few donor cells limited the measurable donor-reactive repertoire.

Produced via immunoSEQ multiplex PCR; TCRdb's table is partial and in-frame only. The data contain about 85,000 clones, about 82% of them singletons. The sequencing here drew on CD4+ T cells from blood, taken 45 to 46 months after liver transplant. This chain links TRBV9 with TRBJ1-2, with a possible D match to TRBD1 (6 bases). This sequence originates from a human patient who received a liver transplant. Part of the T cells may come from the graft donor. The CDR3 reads CASSVEDGGLYGYTF. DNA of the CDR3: TGTGCCAGCAGCGTAGAAGATGGGGGGCTGTATGGCTACACCTTC.